This T cell receptor beta chain was recorded in a study of siplizumab effects on memory and regulatory T cells. This clone occurred a few times. Its antigen is unknown. Per sample, the assay covered approximately 100,000 TCR templates. TCRdb keeps only in-frame clones here, not all; method: immunoSEQ multiplex PCR. The table includes about 100,000 clones, 91% detected once. Overall study results and limits: Naive T cells were seen as more diverse than memory cells and as major alloresponse contributors. Alloreactive CD4+ clones that could be mapped were on average approximately 69% Treg-derived with siplizumab, against about 25% in controls. Sequences below about 10^-5 frequency were poorly captured. As a result, only a minor fraction of alloreactive clones mapped to unstimulated subsets.

The clonotype was recovered from a human donor in good health. Material: CD4+ T cells sorted from blood.

The CDR3 loop reads CASSGSTSETTKSYF. The CDR3 nucleotides read TGTGCCAGCAGTGGATCGACTAGCGAGACGACGAAAAGTTACTTC. The chain joins TRBV2 to TRBJ2-7; 8 bases fit TRBD2. Per the germline V gene, CDR1 is SNHLY and CDR2 is FYNNEI. The V gene end was trimmed by 4 bases and the J gene end by 13 bases; junction bases not matched to a gene: 18. This CDR3 contains 15 residues.